Reported below is one TCR beta chain. As yet, its antigen is unknown. The CDR3 consists of 14 residues. This entry is derived from a study of breast tumors, draining lymph nodes, adjacent tissues. Study-level points and caveats: Compared with basal-like, luminal-like tumors shared significantly more repertoire with nontumor tissue. That most tumor T cells come from lymph nodes remained unproven. Tumor TCR diversity was below lymph nodes but above nontumor tissue. The data were judged consistent with most tumor T cells coming from lymph node and expanding in tumor.

Using its own MiXCR run on the multiplex PCR reads, TCRdb lists one record per CDR3 protein. The data contain around 50,000 distinct CDR3 sequences, 20% to 25% of them singletons. Sequenced: breast tumor tissue. The chain carries TRBV12-1 and TRBJ2-7; the table's D call TRBD1 went unverified against the DNA. TRBV12-1 is shown as a pseudogene. The receptor was derived from a female donor with breast cancer. Some clones in this sample may be carry-over from other donors' samples. This CDR3 is CASSFHRAYYEQYF. Written as DNA, the CDR3 is TGTGCCAGCAGCTTTCACAGGGCTTACTACGAGCAGTACTTC.